This record covers a single T cell receptor (beta chain). What it recognizes is unknown. This sample is drawn from a study of T cell responses to AZD1222 COVID-19 vaccine. The study, taken as a whole, reports: Repertoires were sampled only after the peak T cell response. Close to half of spike-specific TCRs reportedly recognize unmutated variant regions. A mostly white British donor set with more females was recruited, and clonal diversity was possibly underestimated.

Data came from immunoSEQ multiplex PCR; TCRdb stores just in-frame clones and leaves some out. The table shows tens of thousands of clones, with 70% to 90% occurring only once. The junction had 6 bases not matched to a gene; V was cut back by 5 bases and J by 3 bases. Germline V gene sequence: CDR1 KGHSH, CDR2 LQKENI. The CDR3 is 15 amino acids. The source of this sequence is an adult who received the AZD1222 COVID-19 vaccine. The chain links TRBV18 to TRBJ2-7; 11 bases are shared with TRBD2. The starting material was peripheral blood, obtained 28 days after the second AZD1222 dose. The CDR3 here is CASSSGTSGNYEQYF. The CDR3 DNA follows: TGTGCCAGCTCATCGGGGACTAGCGGAAACTACGAGCAGTACTTC.